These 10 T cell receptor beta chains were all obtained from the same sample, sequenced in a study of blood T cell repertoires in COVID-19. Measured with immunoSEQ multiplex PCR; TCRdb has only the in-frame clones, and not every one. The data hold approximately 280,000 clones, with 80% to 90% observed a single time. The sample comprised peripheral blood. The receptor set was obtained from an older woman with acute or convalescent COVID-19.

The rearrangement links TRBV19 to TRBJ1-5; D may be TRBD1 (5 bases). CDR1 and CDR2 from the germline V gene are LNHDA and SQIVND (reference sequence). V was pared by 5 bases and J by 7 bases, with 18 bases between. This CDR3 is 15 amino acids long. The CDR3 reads CASSWGEGSRQPQHF. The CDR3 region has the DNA TGTGCCAGTAGTTGGGGGGAAGGCTCGCGGCAGCCCCAGCATTTT.

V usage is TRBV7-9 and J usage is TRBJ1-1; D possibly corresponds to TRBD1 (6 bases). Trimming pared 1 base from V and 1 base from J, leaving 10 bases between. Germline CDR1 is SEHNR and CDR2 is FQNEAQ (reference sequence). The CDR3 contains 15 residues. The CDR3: CASSLGGGWNTEAFF. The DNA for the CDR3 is TGTGCCAGCAGCTTAGGCGGGGGCTGGAACACTGAAGCTTTCTTT. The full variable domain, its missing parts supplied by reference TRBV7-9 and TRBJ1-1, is DTGVSQNPRHKITKRGQNVTFRCDPISEHNRLYWYRQTLGQGPEFLTYFQNEAQLEKSRLLSDRFSAERPKGSFSTLEIQRTEQGDSAMYLCASSLGGGWNTEAFFGQGTRLTVV.

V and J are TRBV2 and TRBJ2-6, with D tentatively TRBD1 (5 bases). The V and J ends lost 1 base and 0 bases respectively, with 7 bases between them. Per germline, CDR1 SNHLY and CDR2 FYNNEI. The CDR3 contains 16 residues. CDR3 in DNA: TGTGCCAGCAGTGAAGAGGGGTTCTCTGGGGCCAACGTCCTGACTTTC. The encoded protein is CASSEEGFSGANVLTF.

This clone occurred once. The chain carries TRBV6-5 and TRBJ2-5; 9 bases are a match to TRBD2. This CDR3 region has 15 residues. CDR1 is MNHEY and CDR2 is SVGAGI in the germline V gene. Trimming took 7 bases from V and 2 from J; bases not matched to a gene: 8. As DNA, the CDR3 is TGTGCCAGCAACCCCCAGGGACTAGCACAAGAGACCCAGTACTTC. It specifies CASNPQGLAQETQYF.

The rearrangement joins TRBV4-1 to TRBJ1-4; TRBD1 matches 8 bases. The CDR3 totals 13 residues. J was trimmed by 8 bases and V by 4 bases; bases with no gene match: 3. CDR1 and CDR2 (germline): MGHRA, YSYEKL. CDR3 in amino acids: CASSPDRDEKLFF. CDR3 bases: TGCGCCAGCAGCCCGGACAGGGACGAAAAACTGTTTTTT.

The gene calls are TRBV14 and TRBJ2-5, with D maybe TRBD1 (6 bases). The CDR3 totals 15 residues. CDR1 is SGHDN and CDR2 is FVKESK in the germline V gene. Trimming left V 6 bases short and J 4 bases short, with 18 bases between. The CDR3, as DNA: TGTGCCAGCAGTCCCGGGACACTCCGAGGAGAGACCCAGTACTTC. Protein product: CASSPGTLRGETQYF.

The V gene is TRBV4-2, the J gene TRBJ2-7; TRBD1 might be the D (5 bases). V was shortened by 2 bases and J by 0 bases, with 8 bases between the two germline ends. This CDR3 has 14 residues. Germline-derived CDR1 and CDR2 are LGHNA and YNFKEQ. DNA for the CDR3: TGTGCCAGCAGCCAAAAAGGGGTCTCCTACGAGCAGTACTTC. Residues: CASSQKGVSYEQYF.

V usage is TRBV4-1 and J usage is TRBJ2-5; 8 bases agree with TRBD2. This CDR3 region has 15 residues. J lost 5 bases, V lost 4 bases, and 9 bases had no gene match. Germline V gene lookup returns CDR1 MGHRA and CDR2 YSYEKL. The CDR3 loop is CASSLSSGGPETQYF. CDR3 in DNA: TGCGCCAGCAGCCTAAGCAGCGGGGGACCGGAGACCCAGTACTTC.

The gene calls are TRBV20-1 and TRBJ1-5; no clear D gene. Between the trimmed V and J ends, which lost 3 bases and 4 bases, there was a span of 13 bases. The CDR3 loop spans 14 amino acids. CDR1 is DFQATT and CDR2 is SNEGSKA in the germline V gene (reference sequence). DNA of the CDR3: TGCAGTGCTAGTCGTCAAGCCTTAAATCAGCCCCAGCATTTT. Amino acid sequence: CSASRQALNQPQHF.

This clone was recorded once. CDR3 nucleotide sequence: TGTGCCAGCAGCCAAGACAGGGTCCGCACAGATACGCAGTATTTT. Protein product: CASSQDRVRTDTQYF. The rearrangement uses TRBV14 and TRBJ2-3, with TRBD1 as a possible D gene (5 bases). This CDR3 has 15 amino acids. CDR1 and CDR2 from the germline V gene are SGHDN and FVKESK. Trimming left V 0 bases short and J 1 base short, with 8 bases between. The full variable domain, in which reference TRBV14 and TRBJ2-3 provide the parts outside the CDR3, is EAGVTQFPSHSVIEKGQTVTLRCDPISGHDNLYWYRRVMGKEIKFLLHFVKESKQDESGMPNNRFLAERTGGTYSTLKVQPAELEDSGVYFCASSQDRVRTDTQYFGPGTRLTVL.